This paragraph covers one TCR beta chain sequence. TCRdb redid the calling of the RT-PCR reads with MiXCR, one entry per CDR3 protein. This sample has approximately 160,000 distinct CDR3 sequences; about 32% occur once, and the top ten carry roughly 3.2%. J was trimmed by 2 bases and V by 2 bases; bases with no gene match: 13. Germline V gene data show CDR1 as SGDLS and CDR2 as YYNGEE. CDR3 length equals 18 residues. These data belong to a study of patients and donors after allogeneic stem cell transplantation. This sequence was found in a human donor who was either an allogeneic HSCT recipient or a stem cell or donor lymphocyte infusion donor (not recorded which). It is not recorded whose cells these are; they may come from a transplant donor. The chain uses TRBV9 and TRBJ2-5, with 9 bases that match TRBD1. Sequencing was carried out using blood, either unsorted or a sorted T cell fraction (not recorded which). Here the CDR3 DNA reads TGTGCCAGCAGCGTCCGTAGCGCCGGGACAGGGCTTCAAGAGACCCAGTACTTC. This encodes CASSVRSAGTGLQETQYF.